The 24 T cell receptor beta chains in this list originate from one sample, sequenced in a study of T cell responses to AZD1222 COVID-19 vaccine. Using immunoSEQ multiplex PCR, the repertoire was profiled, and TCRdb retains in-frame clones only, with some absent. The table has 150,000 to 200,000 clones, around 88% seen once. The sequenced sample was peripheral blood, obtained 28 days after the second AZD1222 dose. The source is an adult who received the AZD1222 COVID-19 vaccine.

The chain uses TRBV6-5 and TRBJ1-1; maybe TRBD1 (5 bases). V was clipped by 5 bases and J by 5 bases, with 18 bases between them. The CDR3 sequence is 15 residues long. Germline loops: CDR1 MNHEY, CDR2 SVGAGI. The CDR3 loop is CASSRSRDRGTEAFF. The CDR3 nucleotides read TGTGCCAGCAGTCGGTCAAGAGACAGAGGGACTGAAGCTTTCTTT.

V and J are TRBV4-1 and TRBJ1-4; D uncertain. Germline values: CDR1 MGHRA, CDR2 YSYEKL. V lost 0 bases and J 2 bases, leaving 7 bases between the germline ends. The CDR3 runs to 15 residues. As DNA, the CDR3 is TGCGCCAGCAGCCAAGATCCCTCGACTAATGAAAAACTGTTTTTT. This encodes CASSQDPSTNEKLFF.

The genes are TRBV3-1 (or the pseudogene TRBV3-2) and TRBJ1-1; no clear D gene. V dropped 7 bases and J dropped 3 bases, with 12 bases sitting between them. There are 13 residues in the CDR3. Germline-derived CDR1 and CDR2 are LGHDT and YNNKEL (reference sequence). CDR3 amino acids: CASTREGHTEAFF. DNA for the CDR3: TGTGCCAGCACCAGAGAAGGACACACTGAAGCTTTCTTT.

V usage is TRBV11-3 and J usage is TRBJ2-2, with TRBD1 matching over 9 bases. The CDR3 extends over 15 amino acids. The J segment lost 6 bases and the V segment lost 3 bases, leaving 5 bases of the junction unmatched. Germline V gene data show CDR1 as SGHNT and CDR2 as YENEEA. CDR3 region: CASSFGQGRAGELFF. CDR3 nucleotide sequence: TGTGCCAGCAGCTTCGGACAGGGGCGGGCCGGGGAGCTGTTTTTT.

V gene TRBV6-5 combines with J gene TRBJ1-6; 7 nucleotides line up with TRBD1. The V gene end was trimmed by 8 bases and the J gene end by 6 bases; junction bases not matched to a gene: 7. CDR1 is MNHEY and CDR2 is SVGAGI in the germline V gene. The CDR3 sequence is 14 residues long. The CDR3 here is CASWAGGLNSPLHF. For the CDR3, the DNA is TGTGCCAGCTGGGCAGGGGGGCTTAATTCACCCCTCCACTTT.

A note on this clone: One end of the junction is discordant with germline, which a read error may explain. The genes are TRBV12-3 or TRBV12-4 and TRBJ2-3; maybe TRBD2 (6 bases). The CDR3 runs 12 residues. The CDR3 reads CASSIGTDRQYF. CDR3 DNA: TGTGCCAGCAGTATAGGGACTGATAGGCAGTATTTT.

The CDR3 nucleotides read TGTGCCAGTAGTAAGACAGGGGGCGCTTACCGGTCCGGAGCTGAAGCTTTCTTT. It is translated as CASSKTGGAYRSGAEAFF. The chain combines TRBV19 with TRBJ1-1, with 10 bases identical to TRBD1. The trim removed 4 bases at V and 6 bases at J, leaving 17 bases unmatched. CDR1 is LNHDA, CDR2 SQIVND, per germline (reference sequence). CDR3 length equals 18 residues.

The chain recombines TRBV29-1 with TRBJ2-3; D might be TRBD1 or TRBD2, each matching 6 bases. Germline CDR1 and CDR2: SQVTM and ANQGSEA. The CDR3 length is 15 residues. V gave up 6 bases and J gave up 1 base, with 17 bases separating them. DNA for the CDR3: TGCAGCGTGGGGGCCCGGGGGTTAGGCACAGATACGCAGTATTTT. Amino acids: CSVGARGLGTDTQYF.

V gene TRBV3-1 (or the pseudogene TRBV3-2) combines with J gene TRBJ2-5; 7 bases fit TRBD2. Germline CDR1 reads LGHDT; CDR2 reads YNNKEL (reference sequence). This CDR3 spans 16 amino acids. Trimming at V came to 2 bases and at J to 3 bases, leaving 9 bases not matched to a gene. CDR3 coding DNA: TGTGCCAGCAGCCAACCCTTAGCTAGCGGAGAAGAGACCCAGTACTTC. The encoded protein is CASSQPLASGEETQYF.

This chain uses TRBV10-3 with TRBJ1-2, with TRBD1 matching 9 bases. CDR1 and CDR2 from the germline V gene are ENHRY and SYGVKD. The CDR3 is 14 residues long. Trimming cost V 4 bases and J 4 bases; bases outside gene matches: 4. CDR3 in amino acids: CAISGDREGYGYTF. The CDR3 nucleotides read TGTGCCATCAGTGGGGACAGGGAGGGCTATGGCTACACCTTC.

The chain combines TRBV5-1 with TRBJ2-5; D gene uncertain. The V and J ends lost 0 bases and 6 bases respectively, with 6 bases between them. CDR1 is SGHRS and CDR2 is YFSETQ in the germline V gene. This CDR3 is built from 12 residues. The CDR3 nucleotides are TGCGCCAGCAGCTTGGAAGGCCAGACCCAGTACTTC. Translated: CASSLEGQTQYF.

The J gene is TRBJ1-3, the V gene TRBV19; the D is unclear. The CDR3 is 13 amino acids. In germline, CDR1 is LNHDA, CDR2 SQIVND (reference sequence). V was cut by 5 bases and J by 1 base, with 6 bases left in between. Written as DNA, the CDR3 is TGTGCCAGTAGTTCCGAATCTGGAAACACCATATATTTT. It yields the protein CASSSESGNTIYF.

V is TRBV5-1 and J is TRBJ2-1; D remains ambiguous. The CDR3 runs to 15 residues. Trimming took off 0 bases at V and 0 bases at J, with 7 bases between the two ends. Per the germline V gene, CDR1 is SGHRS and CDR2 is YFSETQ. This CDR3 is CASSLGRVSYNEQFF. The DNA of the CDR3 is TGCGCCAGCAGCTTGGGACGGGTCTCCTACAATGAGCAGTTCTTC.

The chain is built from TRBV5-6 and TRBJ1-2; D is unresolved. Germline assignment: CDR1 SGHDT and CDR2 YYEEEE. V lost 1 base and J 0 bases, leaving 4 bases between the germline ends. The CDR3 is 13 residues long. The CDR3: CASSLSANYGYTF. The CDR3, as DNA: TGTGCCAGCAGCTTGTCCGCTAACTATGGCTACACCTTC. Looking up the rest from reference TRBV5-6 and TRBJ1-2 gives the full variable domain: DAGVTQSPTHLIKTRGQQVTLRCSPKSGHDTVSWYQQALGQGPQFIFQYYEEEERQRGNFPDRFSGHQFPNYSSELNVNALLLGDSALYLCASSLSANYGYTFGSGTRLTVV.

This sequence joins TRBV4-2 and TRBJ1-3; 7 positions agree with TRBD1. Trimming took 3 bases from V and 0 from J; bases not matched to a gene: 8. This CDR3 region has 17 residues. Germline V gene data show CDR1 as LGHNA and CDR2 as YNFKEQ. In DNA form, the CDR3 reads TGTGCCAGCAGCCAGAGACAGGGTCCCTTCTCTGGAAACACCATATATTTT. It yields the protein CASSQRQGPFSGNTIYF.

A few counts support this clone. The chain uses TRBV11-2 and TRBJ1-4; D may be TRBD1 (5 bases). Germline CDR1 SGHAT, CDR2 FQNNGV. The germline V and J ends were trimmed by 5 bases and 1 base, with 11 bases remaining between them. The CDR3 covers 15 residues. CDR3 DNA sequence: TGTGCCAGCAGCCTCAGACAGTTAACTAATGAAAAACTGTTTTTT. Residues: CASSLRQLTNEKLFF.

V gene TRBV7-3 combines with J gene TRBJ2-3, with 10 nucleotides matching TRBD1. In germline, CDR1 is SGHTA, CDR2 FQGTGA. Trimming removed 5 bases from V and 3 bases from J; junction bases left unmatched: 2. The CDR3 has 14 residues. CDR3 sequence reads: CASSVDRGTDTQYF. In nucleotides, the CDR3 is TGTGCCAGCAGCGTGGACAGGGGGACAGATACGCAGTATTTT.

The CDR3 reads CASSQDGTGGINYGYTF. The CDR3 DNA reads as TGTGCCAGCAGCCAAGACGGGACAGGGGGCATTAACTATGGCTACACCTTC. The rearrangement uses TRBV3-1 (or the pseudogene TRBV3-2) and TRBJ1-2; the match to TRBD1 covers 12 bases. Trimming at V came to 0 bases and at J to 1 base, leaving 3 bases not matched to a gene. Per germline, CDR1 LGHDT and CDR2 YNNKEL (reference sequence). The length of the CDR3 is 17 residues.

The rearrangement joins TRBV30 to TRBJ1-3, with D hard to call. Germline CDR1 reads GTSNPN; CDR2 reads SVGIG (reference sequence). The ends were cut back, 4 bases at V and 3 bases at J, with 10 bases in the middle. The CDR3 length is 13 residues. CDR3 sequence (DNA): TGTGCCTGGACCCTTACGGGTGGAAACACCATATATTTT. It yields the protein CAWTLTGGNTIYF.

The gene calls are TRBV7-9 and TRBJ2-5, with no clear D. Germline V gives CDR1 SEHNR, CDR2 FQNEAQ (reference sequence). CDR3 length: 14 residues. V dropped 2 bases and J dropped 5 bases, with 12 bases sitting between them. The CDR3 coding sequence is TGTGCCAGCAGCTTAAACCCAATCGGCGAGACCCAGTACTTC. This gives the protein CASSLNPIGETQYF.

The CDR3 region has the DNA TGTGCCAGCAGTGAAACCCATGGACCGACCTACGAGCAGTACTTC. Its translation is CASSETHGPTYEQYF. The V gene is TRBV6-1, the J gene TRBJ2-7; D call uncertain. The CDR3 totals 15 residues. Germline CDR1 and CDR2: MNHNS and SASEGT. Trimming pared 2 bases from V and 2 bases from J, leaving 13 bases between.

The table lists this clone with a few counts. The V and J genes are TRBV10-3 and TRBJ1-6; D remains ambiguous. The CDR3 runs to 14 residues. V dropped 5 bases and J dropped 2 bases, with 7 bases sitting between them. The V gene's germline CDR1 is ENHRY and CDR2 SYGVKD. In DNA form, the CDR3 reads TGTGCCATCAGTCTGGAACCCTATAATTCACCCCTCCACTTT. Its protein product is CAISLEPYNSPLHF.

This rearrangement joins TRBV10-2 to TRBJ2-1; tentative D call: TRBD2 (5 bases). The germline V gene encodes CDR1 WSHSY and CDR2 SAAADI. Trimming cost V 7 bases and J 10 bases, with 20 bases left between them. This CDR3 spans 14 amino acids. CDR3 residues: CASKGNRRDREQFF. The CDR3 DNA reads TGCGCCAGCAAGGGCAATAGACGGGATAGGGAGCAGTTCTTC.

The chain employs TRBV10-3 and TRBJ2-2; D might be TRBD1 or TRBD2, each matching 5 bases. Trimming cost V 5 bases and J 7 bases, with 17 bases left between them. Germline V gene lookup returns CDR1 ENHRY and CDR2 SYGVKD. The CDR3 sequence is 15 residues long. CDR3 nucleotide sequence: TGTGCCATCAGTACTTCCGGGACCAGCCGCGGGGAGCTGTTTTTT. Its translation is CAISTSGTSRGELFF.